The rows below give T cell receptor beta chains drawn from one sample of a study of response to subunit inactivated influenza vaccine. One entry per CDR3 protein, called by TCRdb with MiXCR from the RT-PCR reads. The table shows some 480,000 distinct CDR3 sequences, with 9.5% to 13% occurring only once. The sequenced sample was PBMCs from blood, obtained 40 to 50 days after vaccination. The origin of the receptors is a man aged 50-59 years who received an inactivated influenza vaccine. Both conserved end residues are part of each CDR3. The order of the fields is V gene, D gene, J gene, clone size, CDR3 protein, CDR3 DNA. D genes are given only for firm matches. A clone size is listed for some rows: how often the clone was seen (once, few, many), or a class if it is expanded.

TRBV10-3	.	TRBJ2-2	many	CAISTSSNTGELFF	TGTGCCATCAGTACTAGTTCGAACACCGGGGAGCTGTTTTTT
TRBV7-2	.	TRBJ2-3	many	CASSPGDHSTDTQYF	TGTGCCAGCAGCCCGGGGGACCATAGCACAGATACGCAGTATTTT
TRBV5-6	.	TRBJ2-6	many	CASSLGASGANVLTF	TGTGCCAGCAGCTTGGGGGCTTCTGGGGCCAACGTCCTGACTTTC
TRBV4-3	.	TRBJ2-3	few	CASSQELADTQYF	TGCGCCAGCAGCCAAGAATTAGCCGATACGCAGTATTTT
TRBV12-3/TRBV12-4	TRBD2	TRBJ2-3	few	CASSPRGGRLTLYSTDTQYF	TGTGCCAGCAGTCCCCGCGGCGGGAGGTTGACTCTATATAGCACAGATACGCAGTATTTT
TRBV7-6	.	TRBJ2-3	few	CASSLTERGTDTQYF	TGTGCCAGCAGCCTGACTGAACGCGGCACAGATACGCAGTATTTT
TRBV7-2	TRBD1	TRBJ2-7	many	CASRRQGSTYEQYF	TGTGCCAGCAGACGACAGGGGTCGACCTACGAGCAGTACTTC
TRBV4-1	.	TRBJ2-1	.	CASSQDKFRVPESYNEQFF	TGCGCCAGCAGCCAAGACAAATTCAGGGTTCCTGAATCCTACAATGAGCAGTTCTTC
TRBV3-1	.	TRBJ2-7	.	CASSQGDMGEQYF	TGTGCCAGCAGCCAAGGGGACATGGGCGAGCAGTACTTC
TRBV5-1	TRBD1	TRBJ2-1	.	CASRTTGEDEQFF	TGCGCCAGCAGGACGACAGGGGAGGATGAGCAGTTCTTC
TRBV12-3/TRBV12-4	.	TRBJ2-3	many	CASSRMVRDTQYF	TGTGCCAGCAGCCGAATGGTTAGAGATACGCAGTATTTT
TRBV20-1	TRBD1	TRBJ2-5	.	CSARTRQGASQETQYF	TGCAGTGCTAGGACCCGACAGGGGGCGTCCCAAGAGACCCAGTACTTC
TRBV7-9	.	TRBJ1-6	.	CASRTGRGFLSPLHF	TGTGCCAGCAGGACCGGGCGGGGGTTTCTCTCACCCCTCCACTTT
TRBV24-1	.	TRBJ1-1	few	CATRGTGGAFF	TGTGCCACTCGAGGGACTGGCGGAGCTTTCTTT
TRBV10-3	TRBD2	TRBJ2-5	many	CAISTSGQETQYF	TGTGCCATCAGTACTAGCGGACAAGAGACCCAGTACTTC
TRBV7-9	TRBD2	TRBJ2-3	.	CASSLPSGSTDTQYF	TGTGCCAGCAGCTTACCTAGCGGGAGTACAGATACGCAGTATTTT
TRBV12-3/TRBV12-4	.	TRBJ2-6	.	CASSLGWARASPLSSGANVLTF	TGTGCCAGCAGTTTAGGTTGGGCTCGGGCCTCACCCCTAAGCTCTGGGGCCAACGTCCTGACTTTC
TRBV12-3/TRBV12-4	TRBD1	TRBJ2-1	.	CASRLGTGEDEQFF	TGTGCCAGCCGTTTAGGGACAGGGGAGGATGAGCAGTTCTTC
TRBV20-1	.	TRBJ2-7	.	CSAIGTQSYEQYF	TGCAGTGCTATCGGGACGCAGTCCTACGAGCAGTACTTC
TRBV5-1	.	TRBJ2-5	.	CASSLASGQWETQYF	TGCGCCAGCAGCTTGGCATCGGGCCAATGGGAGACCCAGTACTTC
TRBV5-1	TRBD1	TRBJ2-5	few	CASSLSSGQGAGKTQYF	TGCGCCAGCAGCTTATCTTCGGGACAGGGGGCAGGAAAGACCCAGTACTTC
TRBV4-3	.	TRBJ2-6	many	CASSQEIPGWGSGANVLTF	TGCGCCAGCAGCCAAGAAATCCCAGGGTGGGGCTCTGGGGCCAACGTCCTGACTTTC
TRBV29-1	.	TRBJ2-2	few	CSVEWGNTGELFF	TGCAGCGTTGAATGGGGGAACACCGGGGAGCTGTTTTTT
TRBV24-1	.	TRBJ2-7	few	CATSDLLRSSYEQYF	TGTGCCACCAGTGATTTGCTCAGGAGCTCCTACGAGCAGTACTTC
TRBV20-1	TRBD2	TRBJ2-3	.	CSARDQTSGSRTQYF	TGCAGTGCTAGAGATCAGACTAGCGGTTCCCGTACGCAGTATTTT
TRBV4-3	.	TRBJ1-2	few	CASSQDGAYGYTF	TGCGCCAGCAGCCAAGATGGAGCTTATGGCTACACCTTC
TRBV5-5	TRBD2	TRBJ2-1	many	CASSLGLAEGYEQFF	TGTGCCAGCAGCTTGGGACTAGCGGAGGGCTATGAGCAGTTCTTC
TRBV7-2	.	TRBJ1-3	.	CASSLPVGPIYF	TGTGCCAGCAGCTTACCCGTAGGTCCCATATATTTT
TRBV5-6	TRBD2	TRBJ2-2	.	CASSFSGYANTGELFF	TGTGCCAGCAGCTTTAGCGGGTACGCGAACACCGGGGAGCTGTTTTTT
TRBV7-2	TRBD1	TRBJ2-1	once	CASSFTGGNEQFF	TGTGCCAGCAGTTTTACAGGGGGGAATGAGCAGTTCTTC
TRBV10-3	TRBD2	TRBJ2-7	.	CAISENGGASSYEQYF	TGTGCCATCAGTGAAAACGGGGGGGCGAGCTCCTACGAGCAGTACTTC
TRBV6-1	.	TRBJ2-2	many	CASRRTGSGTGELFF	TGTGCCAGCAGACGAACAGGGAGCGGCACCGGGGAGCTGTTTTTT
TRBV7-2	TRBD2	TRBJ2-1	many	CASSSRLAGGPYEQFF	TGTGCCAGCAGTTCCCGGCTAGCGGGAGGGCCATATGAGCAGTTCTTC
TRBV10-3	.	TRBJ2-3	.	CAIRSGLSTDTQFF	TGTGCCATCAGATCGGGACTCTCAACAGATACGCAGTTTTTT
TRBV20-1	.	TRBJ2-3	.	CSASPSATSTDTQYF	TGCAGTGCTAGTCCTAGCGCGACTAGCACAGATACGCAGTATTTT
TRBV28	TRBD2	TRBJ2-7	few	CASRRPGLAGDEQYF	TGTGCCAGCAGGAGACCGGGACTAGCGGGAGACGAGCAGTACTTC
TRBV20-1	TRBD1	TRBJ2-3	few	CSASSTGGVTDTQYF	TGCAGTGCTAGCTCGACAGGGGGGGTCACAGATACGCAGTATTTT
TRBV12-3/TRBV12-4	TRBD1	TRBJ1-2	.	CASRPRDRGQKSYGYTF	TGTGCCAGCAGGCCCCGGGACAGGGGGCAGAAGAGCTATGGCTACACCTTC
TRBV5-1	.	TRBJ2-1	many	CASSWKGNNPYNEQFF	TGCGCCAGCAGCTGGAAAGGGAACAACCCCTACAATGAGCAGTTCTTC
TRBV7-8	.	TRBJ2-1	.	CASSSGRVQINEQFF	TGTGCCAGCAGCTCGGGCAGGGTACAGATCAATGAGCAGTTCTTC
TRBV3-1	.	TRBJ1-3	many	CASTLSVGLSGNTIYF	TGTGCCAGCACCCTCAGCGTTGGACTCTCTGGAAACACCATATATTTT
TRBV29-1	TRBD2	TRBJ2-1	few	CSVERLAGDEQFF	TGCAGCGTTGAAAGGCTAGCGGGGGATGAGCAGTTCTTC
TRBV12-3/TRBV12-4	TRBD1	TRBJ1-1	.	CASSLADRDTEAFF	TGTGCCAGCAGTTTAGCGGACAGGGACACTGAAGCTTTCTTT
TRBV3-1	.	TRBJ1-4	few	CASSRGRGEKLFF	TGTGCCAGCAGCCGGGGGAGAGGCGAAAAACTGTTTTTT
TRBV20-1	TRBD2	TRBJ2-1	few	CSARDFGSGGARAYNEQFF	TGCAGTGCTAGAGATTTTGGTAGCGGGGGGGCCAGGGCCTACAATGAGCAGTTCTTC
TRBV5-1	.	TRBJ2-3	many	CASSETTDTQYF	TGCGCCAGCAGCGAAACGACAGATACGCAGTATTTT
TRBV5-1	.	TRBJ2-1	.	CASSSRDTRIYNEQFF	TGCGCCAGCAGCTCCCGGGACACTAGAATTTACAATGAGCAGTTCTTC
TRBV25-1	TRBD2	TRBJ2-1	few	CASSGLAPYNEQFF	TGTGCCAGCAGTGGACTAGCGCCTTACAATGAGCAGTTCTTC
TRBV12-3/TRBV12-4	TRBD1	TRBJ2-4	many	CASSSTGGWNIQYF	TGTGCCAGCAGTTCGACAGGGGGATGGAACATTCAGTACTTC
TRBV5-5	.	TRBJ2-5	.	CASSLLYGETQYF	TGTGCCAGCAGCTTGTTATACGGAGAGACCCAGTACTTC
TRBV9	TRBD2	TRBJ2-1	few	CASSPIGTSPFYNEQFF	TGTGCCAGCAGCCCGATCGGGACTAGCCCCTTTTACAATGAGCAGTTCTTC
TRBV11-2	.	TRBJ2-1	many	CASSLGGGTNNEQFF	TGTGCCAGCAGCTTGGGTGGGGGGACAAACAATGAGCAGTTCTTC
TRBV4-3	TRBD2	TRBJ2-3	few	CASSQERAGGRGTDTQYF	TGCGCCAGCAGCCAAGAAAGGGCGGGGGGCCGGGGCACAGATACGCAGTATTTT
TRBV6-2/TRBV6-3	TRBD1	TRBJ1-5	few	CASSYETGSNQPQHF	TGTGCCAGCAGTTACGAGACAGGGTCGAATCAGCCCCAGCATTTT
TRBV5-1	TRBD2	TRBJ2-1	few	CASSRGLGYEQFF	TGCGCCAGCAGCAGGGGACTAGGGTATGAGCAGTTCTTC